A single sample is the source of the 32 T cell receptor beta chains below, sequenced in a study of blood T cells in healthy people across ages. Through a sample-barcoded 5' primer and a J-beta primer mix, a second PCR was run for 7 to 11 cycles. TCRdb re-called the 5' RACE reads with MiXCR, one entry per CDR3 protein. The sample lists hundreds of thousands of distinct CDR3 sequences; roughly 25% were seen once. In addition, the sample was reused for a study of T cells of mothers and their children.

Input material: blood. Source of these receptors: a boy aged 5-17 years in good health.

V gene TRBV5-1 combines with J gene TRBJ2-7; tentatively, D is TRBD1 (6 bases). V lost 2 bases to trimming and J lost 3 bases, with 15 bases between them. The germline V gene encodes CDR1 SGHRS and CDR2 YFSETQ. The CDR3 sequence is 15 residues long. The CDR3 DNA sequence: TGCGCCAGCAGCTTCACGGACAGTTCGAACTACGAGCAGTACTTC. This sequence encodes CASSFTDSSNYEQYF. Based on the CDR3 plus reference TRBV5-1 and TRBJ2-7, the full variable domain is KAGVTQTPRYLIKTRGQQVTLSCSPISGHRSVSWYQQTPGQGLQFLFEYFSETQRNKGNFPGRFSGRQFSNSRSEMNVSTLELGDSALYLCASSFTDSSNYEQYFGPGTRLTVT.

The chain recombines TRBV20-1 with TRBJ2-7, with D tentatively TRBD1 or TRBD2 (5 bases each). Germline assignment: CDR1 DFQATT and CDR2 SNEGSKA (reference sequence). V lost 5 bases to trimming and J lost 3 bases, with 17 bases between them. CDR3 length: 14 amino acids. This CDR3 reads CSAGDPMGDYEQYF. The CDR3 DNA reads as TGCAGTGCTGGGGACCCGATGGGGGACTACGAGCAGTACTTC.

This clonotype turned up a few times. This chain joins TRBV2 and TRBJ2-7, with 7 nucleotides matching TRBD2. CDR1 is SNHLY, CDR2 FYNNEI, per germline. The CDR3 sequence is 13 residues long. The J segment lost 3 bases and the V segment lost 8 bases, leaving 7 bases of the junction unmatched. CDR3 DNA sequence: TGTGCCAGCGGAGCGGGGATCAACTACGAGCAGTACTTC. It is translated as CASGAGINYEQYF.

Here the CDR3 DNA reads TGCGCCAGCAGCCCGGGCCGGGGGGCCTACGAGCAGTACTTC. Protein product: CASSPGRGAYEQYF. V and J are TRBV4-3 and TRBJ2-7; 7 bases map to TRBD2. After removal of 4 bases from V and 2 bases from J, the junction contained 5 bases not matched to a gene. The CDR3 consists of 14 residues. Germline-derived CDR1 and CDR2 are LGHNA and YSLEER.

This clonotype was found a few times. V and J are TRBV12-3 or TRBV12-4 and TRBJ2-5; 9 bases agree with TRBD2. The J call may be mistaken, given a closer DNA end match to TRBJ2-7. This CDR3 is built from 14 residues. The CDR3 DNA sequence: TGTGCCAGCAGTTTTCAGGCGGGAGGGTACGAGCAGTACTTC. Its protein is CASSFQAGGYEQYF.

This chain connects TRBV6-1 to TRBJ1-1; D possibly corresponds to TRBD1 (5 bases). CDR3 length: 13 amino acids. Trimming took 1 base from V and 10 from J, leaving 13 bases between them. The germline V gene encodes CDR1 MNHNS and CDR2 SASEGT. CDR3 bases: TGTGCCAGCAGTGAAGGGCCGGGGACGCTAGCTTTCTTT. Translated, it gives CASSEGPGTLAFF.

The CDR3 region is CASSLVLYEKGGSRGTQYF. Written as DNA, the CDR3 is TGTGCCAGCAGCTTGGTTCTATATGAAAAGGGCGGGAGTAGAGGCACGCAGTATTTT. The chain employs TRBV7-8 and TRBJ2-3, with TRBD2 matching 7 bases. CDR3 length: 19 residues. Germline-derived CDR1 and CDR2 are SGHVS and FQNEAQ. V was pared by 3 bases and J by 9 bases, with 24 bases of the junction left unmatched.

This clonotype was detected only a few times. This rearrangement joins TRBV7-9 to TRBJ2-1; maybe TRBD2 (5 bases). The CDR3 length is 12 residues. In germline, CDR1 is SEHNR, CDR2 FQNEAQ (reference sequence). V was pared by 5 bases and J by 12 bases, with 14 bases between. The CDR3 spells CASSLGGSGQFF. For the CDR3, the DNA is TGTGCCAGCAGCCTAGGCGGGTCAGGGCAGTTCTTC.

The CDR3, as DNA: TGTGCCAGCAGCTTACAGGGCCACTATAGCAATCAGCCCCAGCATTTT. This gives the protein CASSLQGHYSNQPQHF. V is TRBV5-6 and J is TRBJ1-5; TRBD1 might be the D (6 bases). The germline gives CDR1 SGHDT, CDR2 YYEEEE. This CDR3 comprises 16 residues. V lost 2 bases to trimming and J lost 0 bases, with 12 bases between them.

This clonotype was seen a handful of times. The V gene is TRBV2, the J gene TRBJ1-4; no firm D call. Trimming took off 5 bases at V and 2 bases at J, with 15 bases between the two ends. The CDR3 has 16 amino acids. Germline-derived CDR1 and CDR2 are SNHLY and FYNNEI. This CDR3 is CASSSTPGRTNEKLFF. For the CDR3, the DNA is TGTGCCAGCAGTTCAACCCCCGGCAGGACTAATGAAAAACTGTTTTTT. The entire variable domain, with the rest obtained from reference TRBV2 and TRBJ1-4, is as follows: EPEVTQTPSHQVTQMGQEVILRCVPISNHLYFYWYRQILGQKVEFLVSFYNNEISEKSEIFDDQFSVERPDGSNFTLKIRSTKLEDSAMYFCASSSTPGRTNEKLFFGSGTQLSVL.

The chain is built from TRBV7-2 and TRBJ2-6, with D unresolved. The V gene's germline CDR1 is SGHTA and CDR2 FQGNSA. The germline V and J ends were trimmed by 5 bases and 4 bases, with 15 bases remaining between them. The CDR3 is 16 amino acids. The CDR3 coding sequence is TGTGCCAGCAGCGTAACCAGTGGGGTGGGGGCCAACGTCCTGACTTTC. This encodes CASSVTSGVGANVLTF.

CDR3 sequence: CASSLAGLAETQETQYF. In DNA form, the CDR3 reads TGTGCCAGCAGCTTAGCGGGACTAGCGGAGACACAAGAGACCCAGTACTTC. J is TRBJ2-5 and V is TRBV7-9, with TRBD2 matching over 11 bases. Trimming at V came to 0 bases and at J to 2 bases, leaving 5 bases not matched to a gene. This CDR3 spans 17 amino acids. Germline CDR1 reads SEHNR; CDR2 reads FQNEAQ (reference sequence).

The chain is built from TRBV14 and TRBJ1-6; 8 nucleotides agree with TRBD1. CDR1 and CDR2 from the germline V gene are SGHDN and FVKESK. The CDR3 is 15 amino acids. With 7 bases clipped from V and 10 bases from J, the junction kept 12 bases outside the gene matches. The CDR3, as DNA: TGTGCCAGCAAATCAGGGGGCTTTGTGAGATCACCCCTCCACTTT. It is translated as CASKSGGFVRSPLHF.

This clonotype was counted a few times. This chain connects TRBV9 to TRBJ2-3; weak D call: TRBD1 (5 bases). The CDR3 spans 16 residues. From germline, CDR1 is SGDLS and CDR2 YYNGEE. With 0 bases removed from V and 0 bases from J, the gap between germline ends came to 11 bases. The CDR3 spells CASSVDSDTSTDTQYF. As DNA, the CDR3 is TGTGCCAGCAGCGTAGATTCGGACACCAGCACAGATACGCAGTATTTT.

The chain combines TRBV5-5 with TRBJ2-3, with 9 bases matching TRBD2. The trim removed 0 bases at V and 5 bases at J, leaving 7 bases unmatched. Germline lookup yields CDR1 SGHKS and CDR2 YYEKEE (reference sequence). There are 16 residues in the CDR3. The CDR3 spells CASSLVVAGAQDTQYF. CDR3 in DNA: TGTGCCAGCAGCTTGGTGGTAGCGGGAGCACAAGATACGCAGTATTTT. The variable domain in full, with the rest retrieved from reference TRBV5-5 and TRBJ2-3, is DAGVTQSPTHLIKTRGQQVTLRCSPISGHKSVSWYQQVLGQGPQFIFQYYEKEERGRGNFPDRFSARQFPNYSSELNVNALLLGDSALYLCASSLVVAGAQDTQYFGPGTRLTVL.

The CDR3 DNA sequence: TGTGCCAGCAGTCCCCTGGGACGAGCTTTCTTT. Translated, it gives CASSPLGRAFF. This chain joins TRBV12-3 or TRBV12-4 and TRBJ1-1; a weak D match, TRBD1 (5 bases). This CDR3 spans 11 amino acids. V was pared by 5 bases and J by 10 bases, with 11 bases between.

The V gene is TRBV20-1, the J gene TRBJ2-1; D tentatively fits TRBD1 or TRBD2 (6 bases each). Trimming pared 1 base from V and 9 bases from J, leaving 13 bases between. Germline V gene lookup returns CDR1 DFQATT and CDR2 SNEGSKA (reference sequence). CDR3 length: 13 amino acids. The CDR3 DNA sequence: TGCAGTGCTAGAGCGGCAGGGGAGGCTGAGCAGTTCTTC. This translates into CSARAAGEAEQFF.

In DNA form, the CDR3 reads TGTGCCAGCAGTTCCCGGGGACCGTACTACGAGCAGTACTTC. Translation gives CASSSRGPYYEQYF. V and J are TRBV6-5 and TRBJ2-1, with D perhaps matching TRBD1 or TRBD2 (5 bases each). Gene TRBJ2-7 matches the end of the DNA better, so the J call may be wrong. The CDR3 consists of 14 residues. CDR1 MNHEY and CDR2 SVGAGI come from the germline V gene.

The V gene is TRBV10-3, the J gene TRBJ2-7; D is perhaps TRBD1 or TRBD2 (5 bases each). This CDR3 comprises 14 residues. Looked up from germline, CDR1 is ENHRY and CDR2 is SYGVKD. Trimming removed 6 bases at V and 0 bases at J, with 12 bases between. CDR3 loop: CAISGDRYSYEQYF. The CDR3 DNA reads as TGTGCCATCAGCGGGGACCGCTACTCCTACGAGCAGTACTTC.

This clonotype was counted between two and nine times. The V call is TRBV6-1, the J call TRBJ2-7; no definite D call. Germline V gene data show CDR1 as MNHNS and CDR2 as SASEGT. The CDR3 is 9 amino acids. The V end lost 2 bases, the J end lost 10 bases, and 3 bases lay between the germline ends. In DNA, the CDR3 is TGTGCCAGCAGTGAATTCCAGTACTTC. It codes for CASSEFQYF.

This clonotype has a single count. This chain uses TRBV5-1 with TRBJ2-3; the match to TRBD2 covers 7 bases. The germline gives CDR1 SGHRS, CDR2 YFSETQ. The CDR3 is 17 amino acids. Unmatched junction bases numbered 13, after V lost 1 base and J lost 5 bases. CDR3 region: CASSLSMSGEPGDTQYF. The CDR3 region has the DNA TGCGCCAGCAGCTTGTCCATGAGCGGGGAGCCAGGAGATACGCAGTATTTT.

This clonotype was recorded a few times. The CDR3 loop reads CASSPGGGFMNEQFF. The CDR3 DNA follows: TGTGCCAGCAGCCCTGGGGGGGGCTTCATGAATGAGCAGTTCTTC. The rearrangement uses TRBV5-6 and TRBJ2-1, with D maybe TRBD2 (7 bases). Per germline, CDR1 SGHDT and CDR2 YYEEEE. Trimming stripped 4 bases from V and 7 bases from J, with 18 bases between. The CDR3 is 15 residues long. Filled out from reference TRBV5-6 and TRBJ2-1, the complete variable domain reads DAGVTQSPTHLIKTRGQQVTLRCSPKSGHDTVSWYQQALGQGPQFIFQYYEEEERQRGNFPDRFSGHQFPNYSSELNVNALLLGDSALYLCASSPGGGFMNEQFFGPGTRLTVL.

The chain combines TRBV27 with TRBJ2-5, with a weak D call TRBD1 (6 bases). Gene TRBJ2-1 matches the end of the DNA better, so the J call may be wrong. Looked up from germline, CDR1 is MNHEY and CDR2 is SMNVEV (reference sequence). There are 13 residues in the CDR3. The CDR3 protein is CASSYPGENEQFF. The DNA for the CDR3 is TGTGCCAGCAGTTACCCAGGGGAGAATGAGCAGTTCTTC.

This clonotype has more than one count but fewer than ten. The chain combines TRBV9 with TRBJ2-1; D is uncertain. Germline CDR1 and CDR2: SGDLS and YYNGEE. The germline V and J ends were trimmed by 0 bases and 6 bases, with 7 bases remaining between them. The length of the CDR3 is 13 residues. The CDR3 sequence is CASSVGRGNEQFF. The DNA of the CDR3 is TGTGCCAGCAGCGTAGGGCGCGGCAATGAGCAGTTCTTC.

This clonotype showed up just once. The chain combines TRBV4-2 with TRBJ1-5; D is undetermined. CDR1 LGHNA and CDR2 YNFKEQ come from the germline V gene. Trimming cost V 1 base and J 3 bases, with 13 bases left between them. The CDR3 has 16 residues. The CDR3 loop is CASSQGFSQLNQPQHF. CDR3 coding DNA: TGTGCCAGCAGCCAAGGGTTTTCTCAGCTCAATCAGCCCCAGCATTTT.

The genes are TRBV6-5 and TRBJ2-5; 8 positions match TRBD2. CDR3 length: 16 residues. Looked up from germline, CDR1 is MNHEY and CDR2 is SVGAGI. V shed 4 bases, J shed 5 bases, and the junction held 12 bases outside the gene matches. The CDR3: CASSSGRLALEETQYF. The CDR3 DNA is TGTGCCAGCAGTTCCGGGCGACTAGCGTTGGAGGAGACCCAGTACTTC.

The V gene is TRBV20-1, the J gene TRBJ2-5, with 11 nucleotides matching TRBD2. The CDR3 has 13 amino acids. CDR1 is DFQATT, CDR2 SNEGSKA, per germline (reference sequence). V was clipped by 3 bases and J by 5 bases; unmatched bases: 2. In DNA, the CDR3 is TGCAGTGCTAGTCTAGCGGGAGGTGAGACCCAGTACTTC. It yields the protein CSASLAGGETQYF.

The rearrangement links TRBV6-1 to TRBJ2-3, with 12 positions matching TRBD2. This CDR3 comprises 17 residues. Trimming removed 8 bases from V and 1 base from J; junction bases left unmatched: 10. Germline-derived CDR1 and CDR2 are MNHNS and SASEGT. CDR3 sequence (DNA): TGTGCCAGCTTGGGACTAGCGGGCGCCGGGGGCACAGATACGCAGTATTTT. This codes for CASLGLAGAGGTDTQYF.

This clonotype has only a few counts. V and J are TRBV9 and TRBJ2-1; perhaps TRBD2 as D (6 bases). The CDR3 is 16 amino acids. Germline CDR1 is SGDLS and CDR2 is YYNGEE. Trimming removed 3 bases from V and 8 bases from J, with 21 bases in between. In nucleotides, the CDR3 is TGTGCCAGCAGCGCCTCCCCGGTCCCGGGGGTTGATGAGCAGTTCTTC. Protein product: CASSASPVPGVDEQFF.

This clonotype was found a few times. The J gene is TRBJ2-5, the V gene TRBV5-1; 9 bases are a match to TRBD1. The DNA end is more similar to TRBJ2-7, so the J call may be wrong. The CDR3 has 14 residues. Germline V gives CDR1 SGHRS, CDR2 YFSETQ. CDR3 sequence (DNA): TGCGCCAGCAGCTACGGGACAGGGATGAACGAGCAGTACTTC. This sequence encodes CASSYGTGMNEQYF.

The V and J genes are TRBV6-5 and TRBJ2-1; no firm D call. Germline CDR1 and CDR2: MNHEY and SVGAGI. The CDR3 extends over 13 amino acids. V lost 5 bases and J 4 bases, leaving 9 bases between the germline ends. The CDR3, as DNA: TGTGCCAGCAGTCGGGCCAAGTACAATGAGCAGTTCTTC. The encoded protein is CASSRAKYNEQFF.

This clonotype was detected only a few times. The chain's CDR3 is CSGDRGDGFTEAFF. CDR3 DNA: TGCAGCGGGGACAGGGGGGACGGGTTTACTGAAGCTTTCTTT. The rearrangement links TRBV29-1 to TRBJ1-1; 11 bases are a match to TRBD1. CDR3 length equals 14 residues. J gave up 5 bases and V 7 bases, and 9 bases lay outside the gene matches. Germline assignment: CDR1 SQVTM and CDR2 ANQGSEA.